The 13 T cell receptor beta chains below were found in one sample sequenced in a study of identical twins. TCRdb re-analysed the 5' RACE reads in MiXCR, keeping a single row per CDR3 protein. The table lists about 530,000 distinct CDR3 sequences, about a fifth of them singletons. This sample also appeared in a second study, on yellow fever vaccine responses in identical twins.

Input material: CD4+ T cells sorted from blood. These receptors originate from a woman between 18 and 29 years old in good health.

The rearrangement links TRBV12-3 or TRBV12-4 to TRBJ1-5; D remains ambiguous. The V end lost 8 bases, the J end lost 5 bases, and 19 bases lay between the germline ends. The CDR3 is made up of 15 amino acids. The DNA of the CDR3 is TGTGCCAGCGGCTTCAGGATAGGGTCCGATCAGCCCCAGCATTTT. This translates into CASGFRIGSDQPQHF.

The chain employs TRBV27 and TRBJ1-5; unclear D gene. The germline V gene has CDR1 MNHEY and CDR2 SMNVEV (reference sequence). Trimming took off 6 bases at V and 0 bases at J, with 9 bases between the two ends. This CDR3 is 14 amino acids long. CDR3 sequence (DNA): TGTGCCAGCAGCGTCAGCGATAGCAATCAGCCCCAGCATTTT. It is translated as CASSVSDSNQPQHF.

This clonotype was counted only a few times. The chain combines TRBV24-1 with TRBJ2-3; D uncertain. Germline CDR1 reads KGHDR; CDR2 reads SFDVKD. The CDR3 is 11 amino acids. The germline V and J ends were trimmed by 6 bases and 4 bases, with 4 bases remaining between them. The CDR3 sequence is CATSQSDTQYF. The CDR3 coding sequence is TGTGCCACCAGTCAATCAGATACGCAGTATTTT.

The rearrangement joins TRBV27 to TRBJ1-2; 12 nucleotides agree with TRBD1. This CDR3 region has 17 residues. Germline CDR1 and CDR2: MNHEY and SMNVEV (reference sequence). Trimming took 6 bases from V and 8 from J; bases not matched to a gene: 16. The CDR3 DNA is TGTGCCAGCAGCCTGATTGCACCGGGACAGGGGGCGCGGGGCTACACCTTC. Residues: CASSLIAPGQGARGYTF.

The chain uses TRBV2 and TRBJ2-5, with 7 nucleotides matching TRBD1. The CDR3 is 13 amino acids. With 7 bases clipped from V and 6 bases from J, the junction kept 8 bases outside the gene matches. The germline V gene encodes CDR1 SNHLY and CDR2 FYNNEI. CDR3 nucleotide sequence: TGTGCCAGCACCAGCCAGGGGGTGAAGACCCAGTACTTC. It is translated as CASTSQGVKTQYF.

The chain combines TRBV20-1 with TRBJ2-5; D is possibly TRBD1 (6 bases). CDR3 length equals 12 residues. Trimming took off 7 bases at V and 1 base at J, with 10 bases between the two ends. Per the germline V gene, CDR1 is DFQATT and CDR2 is SNEGSKA (reference sequence). CDR3 loop: CSGQGTQETQYF. The CDR3 DNA is TGCAGTGGGCAGGGGACCCAAGAGACCCAGTACTTC.

The chain employs TRBV28 and TRBJ2-1; 12 bases agree with TRBD2. The CDR3 length is 18 residues. The germline CDR1 and CDR2 sequences are MDHEN and SYDVKM. Trimming took 7 bases from V and 7 from J; bases not matched to a gene: 17. The CDR3 DNA reads TGTGCCAGCACCAACCAGGGACTAGCGGGCCTTTCGAGGAATGAGCAGTTCTTC. Translated: CASTNQGLAGLSRNEQFF.

In DNA form, the CDR3 reads TGCAGCGTTGAAGACGGATCCTACGAGCAGTACTTC. As protein: CSVEDGSYEQYF. This chain uses TRBV29-1 with TRBJ2-7; D is unresolved. Deletions cut 0 bases from V and 1 base from J, with 4 bases between. The CDR3 runs 12 residues. Per germline, CDR1 SQVTM and CDR2 ANQGSEA.

The CDR3 DNA follows: TGTGCCAGCAGCTTACTCTCCGGGGCAGATACGCAGTATTTT. Amino acid sequence: CASSLLSGADTQYF. The J gene is TRBJ2-3, the V gene TRBV7-6; the D gene is possibly TRBD2 (5 bases). Per the germline V gene, CDR1 is SGHVS and CDR2 is FNYEAQ. The CDR3 length is 14 residues. V lost 2 bases and J 4 bases, leaving 10 bases between the germline ends.

The genes are TRBV20-1 and TRBJ2-1; 10 bases align to TRBD2. With V trimmed by 6 bases and J by 5 bases, 7 bases remained unmatched. The CDR3 contains 14 residues. Germline CDR1 reads DFQATT; CDR2 reads SNEGSKA (reference sequence). This chain's CDR3 is CSAISGGGNNEQFF. In DNA form, the CDR3 reads TGCAGTGCGATAAGCGGGGGGGGAAACAATGAGCAGTTCTTC.

This clonotype showed up just a few times. The chain recombines TRBV3-1 with TRBJ2-1; TRBD1 matches at 10 bases. V lost 2 bases to trimming and J lost 3 bases; unmatched junction nucleotides: 1. Germline V gene lookup returns CDR1 LGHDT and CDR2 YNNKEL (reference sequence). The CDR3 loop spans 15 amino acids. Written as DNA, the CDR3 is TGTGCCAGCAGCCAAAGGGACAGGGGCTACAATGAGCAGTTCTTC. Translated: CASSQRDRGYNEQFF.

The chain couples TRBV12-3 or TRBV12-4 to TRBJ2-7; 14 bases line up with TRBD2. V trimming: 5 bases; J trimming: 5 bases; junction bases outside the gene matches: 2. CDR3 length: 14 amino acids. CDR3: CASSGGLAGDEQYF. DNA for the CDR3: TGTGCCAGCAGTGGGGGACTAGCGGGAGACGAGCAGTACTTC.

The chain combines TRBV14 with TRBJ2-7, with 8 bases identical to TRBD2. After removal of 3 bases from V and 3 bases from J, the junction contained 10 bases not matched to a gene. Germline V gives CDR1 SGHDN, CDR2 FVKESK. The CDR3 consists of 16 residues. The CDR3: CASSHIRGGLGYEQYF. The CDR3 DNA reads as TGTGCCAGCAGCCATATACGCGGGGGGCTTGGCTACGAGCAGTACTTC.